This T cell receptor beta chain came from a study of human T cells and chemical hapten exposure. In the study overall: Alopecia universalis, totalis or areata was present in patients who were mostly female.

The table lists this clonotype with many counts. TCRdb ran MiXCR on the RACE reads and lists one entry per CDR3 protein. Among just under 350,000 distinct CDR3 sequences listed, about 7% were seen once. The time point is: patch test 1, 2 weeks after DPC sensitization. Treatment noted: therapeutic diphenylcyclopropenone sensitization with weekly scalp DPC. The CDR3 totals 17 residues. V was shortened by 2 bases and J by 9 bases, with 20 bases between the two germline ends. Sequenced here: whole blood, sampled in connection with sensitization to the hapten diphenylcyclopropenone (DPC). The clonotype comes from a woman younger than 35 with alopecia areata. Some clones in this sample may be carry-over from other donors' samples. This rearrangement joins TRBV12-3 or TRBV12-4 to TRBJ1-6; D possibly corresponds to TRBD1 (6 bases). The CDR3 region is CASSLRGGRVSGSPLHF. The CDR3 region has the DNA TGTGCCAGCAGTTTAAGAGGGGGTCGGGTGTCGGGTTCACCCCTCCACTTT.